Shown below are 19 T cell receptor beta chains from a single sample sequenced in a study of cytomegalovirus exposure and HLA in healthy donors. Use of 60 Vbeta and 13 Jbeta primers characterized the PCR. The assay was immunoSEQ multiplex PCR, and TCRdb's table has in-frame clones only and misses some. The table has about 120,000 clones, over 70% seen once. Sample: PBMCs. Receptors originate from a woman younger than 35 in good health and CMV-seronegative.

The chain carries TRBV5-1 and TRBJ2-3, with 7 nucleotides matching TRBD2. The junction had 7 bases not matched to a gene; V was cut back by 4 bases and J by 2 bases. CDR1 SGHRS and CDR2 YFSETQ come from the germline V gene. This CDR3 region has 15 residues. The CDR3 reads CASSNSGRTTDTQYF. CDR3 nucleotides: TGCGCCAGCAGCAATAGCGGGCGTACCACAGATACGCAGTATTTT. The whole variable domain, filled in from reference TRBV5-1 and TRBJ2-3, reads KAGVTQTPRYLIKTRGQQVTLSCSPISGHRSVSWYQQTPGQGLQFLFEYFSETQRNKGNFPGRFSGRQFSNSRSEMNVSTLELGDSALYLCASSNSGRTTDTQYFGPGTRLTVL.

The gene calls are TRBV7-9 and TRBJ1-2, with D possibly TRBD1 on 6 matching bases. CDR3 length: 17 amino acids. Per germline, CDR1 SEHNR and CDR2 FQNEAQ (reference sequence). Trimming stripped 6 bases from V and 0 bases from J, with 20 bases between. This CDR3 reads CASSSVQGLSSNYGYTF. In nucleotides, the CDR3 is TGTGCCAGCAGTTCCGTCCAGGGGCTGAGTTCTAACTATGGCTACACCTTC.

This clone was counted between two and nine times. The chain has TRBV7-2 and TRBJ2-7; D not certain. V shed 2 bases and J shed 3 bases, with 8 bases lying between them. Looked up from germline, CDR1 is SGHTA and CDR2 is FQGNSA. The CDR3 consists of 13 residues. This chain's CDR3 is CASSLIAGYEQYF. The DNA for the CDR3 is TGTGCCAGCAGCTTAATCGCCGGCTACGAGCAGTACTTC.

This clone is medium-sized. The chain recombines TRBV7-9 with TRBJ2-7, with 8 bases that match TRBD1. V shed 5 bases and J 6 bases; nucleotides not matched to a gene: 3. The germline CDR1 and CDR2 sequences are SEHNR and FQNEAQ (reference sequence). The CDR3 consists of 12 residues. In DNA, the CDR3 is TGTGCCAGCAGCCATACAGGGGGCGAGCAGTACTTC. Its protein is CASSHTGGEQYF.

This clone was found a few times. The CDR3 is CASSLAPGQGAYEQYF. Here the CDR3 DNA reads TGCGCCAGCAGCCTCGCACCGGGACAGGGGGCGTACGAGCAGTACTTC. The V call is TRBV5-1, the J call TRBJ2-7; 12 bases map to TRBD1. J gave up 4 bases and V 4 bases, and 9 bases lay outside the gene matches. The CDR3 is 16 amino acids. CDR1 SGHRS and CDR2 YFSETQ come from the germline V gene.

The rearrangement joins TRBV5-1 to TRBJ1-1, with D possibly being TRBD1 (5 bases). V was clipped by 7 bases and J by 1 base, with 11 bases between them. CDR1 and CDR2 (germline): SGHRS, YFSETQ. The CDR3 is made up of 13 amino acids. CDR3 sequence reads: CASCRGTNTEAFF. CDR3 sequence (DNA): TGCGCCAGCTGCCGGGGGACGAACACTGAAGCTTTCTTT.

The CDR3 reads CASRRDWNSPLHF. CDR3 coding DNA: TGTGCCAGCAGAAGAGACTGGAATTCACCCCTCCACTTT. This rearrangement joins TRBV6-5 to TRBJ1-6; D gene uncertain. Germline V gene sequence: CDR1 MNHEY, CDR2 SVGAGI. The V and J ends lost 6 bases and 7 bases respectively, with 10 bases between them. This CDR3 comprises 13 residues.

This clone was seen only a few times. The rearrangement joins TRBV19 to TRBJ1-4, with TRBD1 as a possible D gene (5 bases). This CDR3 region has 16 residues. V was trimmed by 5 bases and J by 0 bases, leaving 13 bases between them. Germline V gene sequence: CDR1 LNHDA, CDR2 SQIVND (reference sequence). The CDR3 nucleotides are TGTGCCAGTAGTGCCACAGGAGTTGCAACTAATGAAAAACTGTTTTTT. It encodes CASSATGVATNEKLFF.

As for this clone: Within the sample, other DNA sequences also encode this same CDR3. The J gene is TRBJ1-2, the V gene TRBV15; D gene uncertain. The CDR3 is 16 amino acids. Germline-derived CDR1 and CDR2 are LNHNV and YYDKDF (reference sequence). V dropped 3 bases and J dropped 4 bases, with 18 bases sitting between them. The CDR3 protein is CATSRDRSAWAYGYTF. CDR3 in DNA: TGTGCCACCAGCAGGGATCGGTCAGCCTGGGCCTATGGCTACACCTTC.

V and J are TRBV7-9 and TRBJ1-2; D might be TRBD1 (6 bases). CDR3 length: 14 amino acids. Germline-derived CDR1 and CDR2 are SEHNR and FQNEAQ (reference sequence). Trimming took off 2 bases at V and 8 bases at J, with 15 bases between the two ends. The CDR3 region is CASSLYPGERGYTF. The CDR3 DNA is TGTGCCAGCAGCTTATACCCAGGGGAGAGGGGCTACACCTTC. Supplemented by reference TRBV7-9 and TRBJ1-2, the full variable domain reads DTGVSQNPRHKITKRGQNVTFRCDPISEHNRLYWYRQTLGQGPEFLTYFQNEAQLEKSRLLSDRFSAERPKGSFSTLEIQRTEQGDSAMYLCASSLYPGERGYTFGSGTRLTVV.

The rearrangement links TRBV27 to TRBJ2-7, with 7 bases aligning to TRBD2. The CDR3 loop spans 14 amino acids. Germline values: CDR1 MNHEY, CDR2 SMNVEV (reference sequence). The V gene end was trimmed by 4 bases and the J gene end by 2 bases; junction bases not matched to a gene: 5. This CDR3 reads CASSYAGAAYEQYF. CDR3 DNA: TGTGCCAGCAGTTATGCGGGAGCGGCCTACGAGCAGTACTTC.

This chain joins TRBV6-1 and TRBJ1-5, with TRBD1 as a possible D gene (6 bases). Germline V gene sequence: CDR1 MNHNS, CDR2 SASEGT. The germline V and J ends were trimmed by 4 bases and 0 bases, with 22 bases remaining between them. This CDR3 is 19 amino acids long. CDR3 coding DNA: TGTGCCAGCAGTGGTGAAACAGGGAGAGGGGGATATAGCAATCAGCCCCAGCATTTT. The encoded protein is CASSGETGRGGYSNQPQHF.

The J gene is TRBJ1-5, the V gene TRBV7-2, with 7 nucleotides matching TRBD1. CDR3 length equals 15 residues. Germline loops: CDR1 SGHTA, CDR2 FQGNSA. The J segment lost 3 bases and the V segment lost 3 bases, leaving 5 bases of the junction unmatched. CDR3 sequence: CASSLRTGHNQPQHF. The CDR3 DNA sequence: TGTGCCAGCAGCTTGCGGACAGGCCACAATCAGCCCCAGCATTTT.

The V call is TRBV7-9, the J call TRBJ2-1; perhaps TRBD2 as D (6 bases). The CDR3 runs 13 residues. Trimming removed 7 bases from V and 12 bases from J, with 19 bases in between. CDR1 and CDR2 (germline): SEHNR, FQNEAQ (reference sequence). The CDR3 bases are TGTGCCAGCAACCTTGGATTGGTGGGAGGGCAGTTCTTC. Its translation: CASNLGLVGGQFF.

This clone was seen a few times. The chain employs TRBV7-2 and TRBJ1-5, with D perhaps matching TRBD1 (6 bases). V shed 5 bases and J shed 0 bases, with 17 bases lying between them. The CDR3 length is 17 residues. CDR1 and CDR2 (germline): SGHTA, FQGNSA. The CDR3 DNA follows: TGTGCCAGCAGCCTCCCCACGGGACATAATAGCAATCAGCCCCAGCATTTT. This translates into CASSLPTGHNSNQPQHF.

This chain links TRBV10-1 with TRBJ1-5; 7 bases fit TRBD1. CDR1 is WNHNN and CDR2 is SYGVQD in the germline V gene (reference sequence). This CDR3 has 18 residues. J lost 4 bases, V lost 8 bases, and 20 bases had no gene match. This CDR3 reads CASVVSQGGAGGNQPQHF. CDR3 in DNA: TGCGCCAGCGTTGTTAGTCAGGGGGGAGCGGGGGGAAATCAGCCCCAGCATTTT.

The CDR3 bases are TGTGCCAGCAGCCCCCCAATGGGGCCCGGAAATGAGCAGTTCTTC. This codes for CASSPPMGPGNEQFF. The chain is built from TRBV5-6 and TRBJ2-1, with a weak D call TRBD1 (5 bases). The CDR3 runs to 15 residues. Germline V gives CDR1 SGHDT, CDR2 YYEEEE. V was clipped by 4 bases and J by 7 bases, with 18 bases between them. Full variable domain (missing parts from reference TRBV5-6 and TRBJ2-1): DAGVTQSPTHLIKTRGQQVTLRCSPKSGHDTVSWYQQALGQGPQFIFQYYEEEERQRGNFPDRFSGHQFPNYSSELNVNALLLGDSALYLCASSPPMGPGNEQFFGPGTRLTVL.

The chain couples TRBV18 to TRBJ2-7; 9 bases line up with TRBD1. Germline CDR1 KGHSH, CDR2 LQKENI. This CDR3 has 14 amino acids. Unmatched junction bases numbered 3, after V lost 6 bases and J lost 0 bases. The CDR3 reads CASSRQGGSYEQYF. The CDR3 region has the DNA TGTGCCAGCTCTAGACAGGGGGGCTCCTACGAGCAGTACTTC.

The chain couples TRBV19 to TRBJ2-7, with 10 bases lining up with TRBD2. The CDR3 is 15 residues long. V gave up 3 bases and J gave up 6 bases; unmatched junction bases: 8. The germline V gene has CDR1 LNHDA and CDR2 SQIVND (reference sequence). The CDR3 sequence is CASSINQREGLEQYF. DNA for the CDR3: TGTGCCAGTAGTATTAACCAGCGGGAGGGCCTCGAGCAGTACTTC. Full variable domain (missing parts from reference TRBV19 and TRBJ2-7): DGGITQSPKYLFRKEGQNVTLSCEQNLNHDAMYWYRQDPGQGLRLIYYSQIVNDFQKGDIAEGYSVSREKKESFPLTVTSAQKNPTAFYLCASSINQREGLEQYFGPGTRLTVT.